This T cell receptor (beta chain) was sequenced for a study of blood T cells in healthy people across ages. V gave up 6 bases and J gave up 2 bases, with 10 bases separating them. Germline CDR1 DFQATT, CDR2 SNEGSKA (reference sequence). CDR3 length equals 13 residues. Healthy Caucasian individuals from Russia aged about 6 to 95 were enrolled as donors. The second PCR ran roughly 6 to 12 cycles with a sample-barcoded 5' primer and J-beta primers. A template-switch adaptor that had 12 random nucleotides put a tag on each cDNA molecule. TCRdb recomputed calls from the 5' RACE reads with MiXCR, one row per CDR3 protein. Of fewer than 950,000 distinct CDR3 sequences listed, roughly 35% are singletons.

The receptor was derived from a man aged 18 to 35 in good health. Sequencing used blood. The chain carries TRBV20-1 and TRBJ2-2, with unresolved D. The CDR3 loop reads CSAPLVNTGELFF. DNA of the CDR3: TGCAGTGCGCCGCTCGTTAACACCGGGGAGCTGTTTTTT.